The 27 T cell receptor beta chains below were found in one sample sequenced in a study of control samples from healthy donors and cancer patients. The repertoire was sequenced with immunoSEQ multiplex PCR; TCRdb's copy has only in-frame clones and lacks some. The sample lists roughly 100,000 clones, 88% seen once, with 13% to 15% in the top ten. Sequencing input: blood. Receptor source: a man aged 25 to 45 in good health.

The chain joins TRBV7-9 to TRBJ2-4; possible D gene TRBD2, 5 bases. The CDR3 loop spans 14 amino acids. Trimming stripped 1 base from V and 9 bases from J, with 13 bases between. The germline V gene has CDR1 SEHNR and CDR2 FQNEAQ (reference sequence). DNA for the CDR3: TGTGCCAGCAGCTTAGTAGACGCGGGTAGCATTCAGTACTTC. Translated: CASSLVDAGSIQYF.

This rearrangement joins TRBV7-9 to TRBJ2-5; D may be TRBD1 or TRBD2 (5 bases each). Germline V gene data show CDR1 as SEHNR and CDR2 as FQNEAQ (reference sequence). V was shortened by 5 bases and J by 2 bases, with 12 bases between the two germline ends. The CDR3 loop spans 14 amino acids. For the CDR3, the DNA is TGTGCCAGCAGCCCCCGGGGACGGCAAGAGACCCAGTACTTC. Residues: CASSPRGRQETQYF. Using reference TRBV7-9 and TRBJ2-5 for the parts outside the CDR3, the full variable domain is DTGVSQNPRHKITKRGQNVTFRCDPISEHNRLYWYRQTLGQGPEFLTYFQNEAQLEKSRLLSDRFSAERPKGSFSTLEIQRTEQGDSAMYLCASSPRGRQETQYFGPGTRLLVL.

J is TRBJ2-1 and V is TRBV4-1; TRBD2 aligns across 7 bases. In germline, CDR1 is MGHRA, CDR2 YSYEKL. This CDR3 comprises 14 residues. V gave up 3 bases and J gave up 9 bases; unmatched junction bases: 8. CDR3 in amino acids: CASSQPGLVGEQFF. The CDR3 bases are TGCGCCAGCAGCCAGCCCGGACTAGTCGGTGAGCAGTTCTTC.

The chain employs TRBV7-9 and TRBJ2-3, with TRBD2 identical over 9 bases. Germline V lookup: CDR1 SEHNR, CDR2 FQNEAQ (reference sequence). This CDR3 spans 16 amino acids. After removal of 5 bases from V and 6 bases from J, the junction contained 12 bases not matched to a gene. CDR3: CASSQTGGRALDTQYF. CDR3 DNA sequence: TGTGCCAGCAGCCAAACCGGCGGGAGGGCGTTGGATACGCAGTATTTT.

This sequence joins TRBV7-3 and TRBJ2-5; 8 positions agree with TRBD2. This CDR3 has 14 residues. V shed 5 bases and J 4 bases; nucleotides not matched to a gene: 6. Germline V gene data show CDR1 as SGHTA and CDR2 as FQGTGA. CDR3 DNA sequence: TGTGCCAGCAGCCCCGGGAGGGGGATAGAGACCCAGTACTTC. This translates into CASSPGRGIETQYF.

About this clone: Other nucleotide sequences in the sample specify the same CDR3. The J gene is TRBJ2-1, the V gene TRBV5-1, with TRBD2 identical over 8 bases. The germline gives CDR1 SGHRS, CDR2 YFSETQ. CDR3 size: 15 residues. The J segment lost 8 bases and the V segment lost 0 bases, leaving 7 bases of the junction unmatched. The CDR3 DNA follows: TGCGCCAGCAGCTTGGGGCGGGGGGAGATCTATGAGCAGTTCTTC. Protein product: CASSLGRGEIYEQFF.

This sequence joins TRBV7-2 and TRBJ1-5; TRBD1 matches at 8 bases. Germline CDR1 and CDR2: SGHTA and FQGNSA. The CDR3 spans 14 residues. J was trimmed by 6 bases and V by 3 bases; bases with no gene match: 4. Here the CDR3 reads CASSFGQGLQPQHF. CDR3 coding DNA: TGTGCCAGCAGCTTCGGACAGGGCCTTCAGCCCCAGCATTTT.

The V gene is TRBV19, the J gene TRBJ1-5; possible D gene TRBD1, 5 bases. Germline CDR1 reads LNHDA; CDR2 reads SQIVND (reference sequence). V was cut by 4 bases and J by 1 base, with 11 bases left in between. The CDR3 runs 15 residues. The CDR3 protein is CASSKTGSSNQPQHF. The CDR3 DNA reads TGTGCCAGTAGTAAAACAGGCTCGAGCAATCAGCCCCAGCATTTT.

This clone turned up a few times. The J gene is TRBJ2-7, the V gene TRBV4-3; D may be TRBD2 (6 bases). V was clipped by 0 bases and J by 3 bases, with 9 bases between them. The CDR3 runs to 14 residues. Germline V CDR1 and CDR2: LGHNA, YSLEER. The DNA of the CDR3 is TGCGCCAGCAGCCAAGAACTAGCTAGCTACGAGCAGTACTTC. Translated, it gives CASSQELASYEQYF.

The V and J genes are TRBV7-9 and TRBJ2-1; perhaps D is TRBD1 or TRBD2 (5 bases each). The germline V gene has CDR1 SEHNR and CDR2 FQNEAQ (reference sequence). V was pared by 9 bases and J by 10 bases, with 19 bases between. The CDR3 is made up of 13 amino acids. In nucleotides, the CDR3 is TGTGCCAGTGCCGGGACCCTGATCAGAGAGCAGTTCTTC. This sequence encodes CASAGTLIREQFF.

The chain combines TRBV5-1 with TRBJ2-2, with 9 nucleotides matching TRBD2. CDR3 length: 15 amino acids. Losses at the gene ends were 0 bases for V and 5 bases for J; bases not matched to a gene: 2. CDR1 and CDR2 from the germline V gene are SGHRS and YFSETQ. CDR3 in amino acids: CASSLALAGTGELFF. The CDR3 DNA follows: TGCGCCAGCAGCTTGGCCCTAGCGGGAACCGGGGAGCTGTTTTTT.

This chain's CDR3 is CAWSVFPGLVNEQFF. The CDR3 DNA reads as TGTGCCTGGAGTGTCTTTCCGGGACTAGTGAATGAGCAGTTCTTC. The gene calls are TRBV30 and TRBJ2-1; 8 bases line up with TRBD2. The V gene end was trimmed by 0 bases and the J gene end by 7 bases; junction bases not matched to a gene: 8. This CDR3 comprises 15 residues. Looked up from germline, CDR1 is GTSNPN and CDR2 is SVGIG (reference sequence).

This clone came up once. The rearrangement uses TRBV24-1 and TRBJ1-2, with D maybe TRBD1 (6 bases). CDR3 length equals 16 residues. V dropped 2 bases and J dropped 8 bases, with 20 bases sitting between them. Germline CDR1 reads KGHDR; CDR2 reads SFDVKD. The CDR3 DNA follows: TGTGCCACCAGTGATTCTAAAGCACAGGGCCGGGCGGGCTACACCTTC. Translating gives CATSDSKAQGRAGYTF.

The chain is built from TRBV19 and TRBJ1-5; D gene ambiguous. Trimming cost V 5 bases and J 3 bases, with 11 bases left between them. The V gene's germline CDR1 is LNHDA and CDR2 SQIVND (reference sequence). The CDR3 contains 14 residues. The CDR3 nucleotides are TGTGCCAGTAGTCCCCGCCGACACAATCAGCCCCAGCATTTT. Its translation is CASSPRRHNQPQHF.

V gene TRBV5-4 combines with J gene TRBJ2-7; D is unclear. This CDR3 has 17 amino acids. CDR1 and CDR2 (germline): SGHNT, YYREEE (reference sequence). V lost 3 bases and J lost 2, with 21 bases in between. Here the CDR3 reads CASSSGLGAPVPYEQYF. In DNA, the CDR3 is TGTGCCAGCAGCTCGGGCCTAGGAGCGCCCGTTCCCTACGAGCAGTACTTC.

This chain uses TRBV6-2 or TRBV6-3 with TRBJ2-7; 8 bases are a match to TRBD2. CDR1 and CDR2 from the germline V gene are MNHEY and SVGEGT. The V gene end was trimmed by 6 bases and the J gene end by 2 bases; junction bases not matched to a gene: 6. The CDR3 is 14 residues long. The DNA for the CDR3 is TGTGCCAGCAGCCCGGGAGGGCTGCCCTACGAGCAGTACTTC. This translates into CASSPGGLPYEQYF.

The CDR3 loop is CASSLQGGSDGYTF. CDR3 sequence (DNA): TGTGCCAGCAGTTTACAGGGCGGGAGCGATGGCTACACCTTC. The chain couples TRBV6-5 to TRBJ1-2; the D gene is possibly TRBD1 (6 bases). Germline V gene lookup returns CDR1 MNHEY and CDR2 SVGAGI. The CDR3 consists of 14 residues. V shed 4 bases and J shed 6 bases, with 15 bases lying between them.

The chain has TRBV3-1 (or the pseudogene TRBV3-2) and TRBJ2-5; 8 nucleotides align to TRBD1. CDR1 LGHDT and CDR2 YNNKEL come from the germline V gene (reference sequence). The J segment lost 4 bases and the V segment lost 4 bases, leaving 5 bases of the junction unmatched. CDR3 length: 14 amino acids. The chain's CDR3 is CASSPDRVRETQYF. CDR3 nucleotide sequence: TGTGCCAGCAGCCCGGACAGGGTTCGAGAGACCCAGTACTTC.

V and J are TRBV5-4 and TRBJ2-7; 14 bases agree with TRBD2. Trimming removed 4 bases from V and 6 bases from J; junction bases left unmatched: 9. CDR3 length: 16 amino acids. Germline CDR1 reads SGHNT; CDR2 reads YYREEE (reference sequence). This chain's CDR3 is CASSPGLAGEGVEQYF. The CDR3 DNA sequence: TGTGCCAGCAGCCCGGGACTAGCGGGAGAGGGGGTCGAGCAGTACTTC.

J is TRBJ2-2 and V is TRBV5-6; 10 bases agree with TRBD2. The V and J ends lost 3 bases and 1 base, in that order; junction bases with no gene match: 3. This CDR3 is built from 16 residues. Germline V CDR1 and CDR2: SGHDT, YYEEEE. The CDR3 region has the DNA TGTGCCAGCAGCTATCCTAGCGGGGGGAACACCGGGGAGCTGTTTTTT. This translates into CASSYPSGGNTGELFF.

This sequence joins TRBV3-1 (or the pseudogene TRBV3-2) and TRBJ2-1, with 8 bases matching TRBD1. V lost 5 bases, J lost 8 bases, and 11 bases stayed unmatched. CDR1 is LGHDT and CDR2 is YNNKEL in the germline V gene (reference sequence). This CDR3 comprises 15 residues. The CDR3 region has the DNA TGTGCCAGCAGCATGACCGGGACAGGATCAGATGAGCAGTTCTTC. As protein: CASSMTGTGSDEQFF.

The gene calls are TRBV7-2 and TRBJ1-5; D perhaps matches TRBD1 (6 bases). The CDR3 totals 15 residues. V lost 5 bases to trimming and J lost 4 bases, with 15 bases between them. Germline V lookup: CDR1 SGHTA, CDR2 FQGNSA. CDR3: CASSPVGGANQPQHF. For the CDR3, the DNA is TGTGCCAGCAGCCCAGTGGGGGGCGCGAATCAGCCCCAGCATTTT.

This clone has just a few counts. CDR3: CASSLSLGQGLSYNEQFF. Here the CDR3 DNA reads TGCGCCAGCAGCTTGAGTTTGGGACAGGGGCTATCCTACAATGAGCAGTTCTTC. The rearrangement links TRBV5-1 to TRBJ2-1, with 10 bases lining up with TRBD1. Germline CDR1 SGHRS, CDR2 YFSETQ. The CDR3 loop spans 18 amino acids. The ends lost 1 base at V and 1 base at J; junction bases unmatched: 8.

The rearrangement uses TRBV7-2 and TRBJ2-3; D ambiguous. Trimming took off 8 bases at V and 0 bases at J, with 9 bases between the two ends. Germline values: CDR1 SGHTA, CDR2 FQGNSA. The CDR3 consists of 13 residues. The DNA for the CDR3 is TGTGCCAGCGGCATTTTAAGCACAGATACGCAGTATTTT. The encoded protein is CASGILSTDTQYF.

The chain links TRBV7-3 to TRBJ2-3; either TRBD1 or TRBD2 may supply D (6 bases each). V was shortened by 5 bases and J by 2 bases, with 11 bases between the two germline ends. The CDR3 loop spans 14 amino acids. CDR1 and CDR2 (germline): SGHTA, FQGTGA. The chain's CDR3 is CASSEGGPTDTQYF. DNA of the CDR3: TGTGCCAGCAGCGAGGGGGGCCCCACAGATACGCAGTATTTT.

The chain employs TRBV24-1 and TRBJ2-7, with 8 bases fitting TRBD1. Germline V gene lookup returns CDR1 KGHDR and CDR2 SFDVKD. The CDR3 runs 13 residues. V lost 3 bases to trimming and J lost 6 bases; unmatched junction nucleotides: 3. CDR3 DNA: TGTGCCACCAGTGATACGGACAGGGCCGAGCAGTACTTC. This gives the protein CATSDTDRAEQYF.

The rearrangement links TRBV6-1 to TRBJ2-5, with 11 nucleotides matching TRBD2. The V gene end was trimmed by 1 base and the J gene end by 4 bases; junction bases not matched to a gene: 5. Germline CDR1 reads MNHNS; CDR2 reads SASEGT. This CDR3 comprises 16 residues. CDR3 residues: CASSEGTSGYTETQYF. The CDR3, as DNA: TGTGCCAGCAGTGAAGGGACTAGCGGGTACACAGAGACCCAGTACTTC.